This T cell receptor beta chain was profiled in a study of beta chain features in type 1 diabetes. About the study: Over all samples combined, around 110 million sorted cells were examined.

The CDR3 consists of 14 residues. Germline CDR1 PRHDT, CDR2 FYEKMQ (reference sequence). V dropped 5 bases and J dropped 3 bases, with 8 bases sitting between them. The authors sorted CD4+ naive, central memory, regulatory and stem cell-like memory cells via CD45RO/CCR7/CD25/CD127/CD95/CD27. The authors reverse transcribed all of the isolated RNA, so sequencing captured expressed TCRB transcripts. Method: immunoSEQ multiplex PCR; TCRdb's copy keeps in-frame clones and lacks some. The sample lists about 240,000 clones; 25% to 35% were seen once. Findings and caveats of the study: A pattern of fewer insertions and more deletions at VDJ junctions was seen in type 1 diabetes patients.

This clone appeared a few times. Its antigen is not known. Sequenced sample: central memory CD4+ T cells from blood. This TCR was recovered from a man under 40 in good health. The chain carries TRBV13 and TRBJ2-6; D unresolved. The CDR3 nucleotides read TGTGCCAGCAGCCCAAGGAATGGGGCCAACGTCCTGACTTTC. This translates into CASSPRNGANVLTF.